These 21 T cell receptor beta chains were sequenced from one sample in a study of brain T cells in children with intractable seizures. This sample's time point: blood from clinic visit 5 months post-surgery; TSC patient then seizure free. The table came from immunoSEQ multiplex PCR; TCRdb's copy has only in-frame clones and leaves some out. The sample includes about 340,000 clones, 93% seen only once; the top ten take about 5.8%. Sequenced material: peripheral blood, taken around 5 months after surgery. All receptors come from a boy under three years old with tuberous sclerosis and intractable seizures.

The rearrangement uses TRBV27 and TRBJ2-2; TRBD1 aligns across 7 bases. With 5 bases clipped from V and 6 bases from J, the junction kept 12 bases outside the gene matches. The length of the CDR3 is 16 residues. The germline gives CDR1 MNHEY, CDR2 SMNVEV (reference sequence). The DNA of the CDR3 is TGTGCCAGCAGTCAAGGGGGCGCGCGATTGGCCGGGGAGCTGTTTTTT. This gives the protein CASSQGGARLAGELFF.

V usage is TRBV4-1 and J usage is TRBJ2-1; 11 bases agree with TRBD1. The CDR3 runs to 18 residues. With V trimmed by 0 bases and J by 4 bases, 8 bases remained unmatched. Per the germline V gene, CDR1 is MGHRA and CDR2 is YSYEKL. The CDR3 DNA reads as TGCGCCAGCAGCCAAGATCAAGGACAGGGGGCGATTTACAATGAGCAGTTCTTC. Translated: CASSQDQGQGAIYNEQFF.

This chain connects TRBV20-1 to TRBJ2-7; 7 bases agree with TRBD2. V shed 3 bases, J shed 3 bases, and the junction held 8 bases outside the gene matches. The V gene's germline CDR1 is DFQATT and CDR2 SNEGSKA (reference sequence). The CDR3 is 14 amino acids. The CDR3 here is CSASGGEGYYEQYF. DNA of the CDR3: TGCAGTGCTAGTGGGGGGGAGGGATACTACGAGCAGTACTTC.

The chain couples TRBV3-1 (or the pseudogene TRBV3-2) to TRBJ2-1; 11 nucleotides match TRBD2. J was trimmed by 9 bases and V by 1 base; bases with no gene match: 8. The CDR3 totals 16 residues. From germline, CDR1 is LGHDT and CDR2 YNNKEL (reference sequence). The CDR3 nucleotides are TGTGCCAGCAGCCAAGCCGGGACTAGCGGCAGTGGTGAGCAGTTCTTC. Translating it yields CASSQAGTSGSGEQFF.

The chain combines TRBV7-8 with TRBJ2-5; 14 bases line up with TRBD2. Trimming at V came to 5 bases and at J to 5 bases, leaving 31 bases not matched to a gene. This CDR3 has 24 amino acids. Germline CDR1 reads SGHVS; CDR2 reads FQNEAQ. CDR3 sequence (DNA): TGTGCCAGCAGCCCAACGGCCCGGGACAGTATCCGGACTAGCGGGAGGTCGAGGCGGGAGACCCAGTACTTC. Translation gives CASSPTARDSIRTSGRSRRETQYF.

The V call is TRBV27, the J call TRBJ2-7; 7 bases are shared with TRBD1. The junction had 21 bases not matched to a gene; V was cut back by 4 bases and J by 6 bases. The CDR3 spans 18 residues. Germline values: CDR1 MNHEY, CDR2 SMNVEV (reference sequence). The CDR3 nucleotides are TGTGCCAGCAGTTCCCGGGACAGAGATTATAATACCTACTTCGAGCAGTACTTC. It specifies CASSSRDRDYNTYFEQYF.

The chain couples TRBV30 to TRBJ2-3, with no clear D. Between the trimmed V and J ends, which lost 1 base and 4 bases, there was a span of 12 bases. The CDR3 covers 14 residues. Germline V gives CDR1 GTSNPN, CDR2 SVGIG (reference sequence). DNA for the CDR3: TGTGCCTGGAGTGGAAAGGGAATCGCAGATACGCAGTATTTT. Translating it yields CAWSGKGIADTQYF.

The chain couples TRBV9 to TRBJ1-1; 7 nucleotides match TRBD1. CDR3 length: 15 amino acids. The V and J ends lost 0 bases and 6 bases, in that order; junction bases with no gene match: 8. CDR1 SGDLS and CDR2 YYNGEE come from the germline V gene. CDR3 coding DNA: TGTGCCAGCAGCGTAGAACAGGGGCTTCATTCTGAAGCTTTCTTT. It yields the protein CASSVEQGLHSEAFF.

The V call is TRBV3-1 (or the pseudogene TRBV3-2), the J call TRBJ2-1; D call uncertain. The germline V gene has CDR1 LGHDT and CDR2 YNNKEL (reference sequence). V lost 1 base to trimming and J lost 0 bases, with 10 bases between them. The CDR3 spans 16 residues. DNA of the CDR3: TGTGCCAGCAGCCAAGGACGGGCTAGCTCCTACAATGAGCAGTTCTTC. Amino acids: CASSQGRASSYNEQFF.

The chain joins TRBV7-9 to TRBJ2-7; D might be TRBD2 (5 bases). CDR1 and CDR2 (germline): SEHNR, FQNEAQ (reference sequence). CDR3 length equals 13 residues. V was cut by 5 bases and J by 2 bases, with 10 bases left in between. DNA of the CDR3: TGTGCCAGCAGCCAACGGGGAGCCTACGAGCAGTACTTC. Its translation: CASSQRGAYEQYF.

The J gene is TRBJ2-3, the V gene TRBV2, with unresolved D. Trimming took off 6 bases at V and 3 bases at J, with 4 bases between the two ends. The CDR3 covers 11 residues. Germline V gene data show CDR1 as SNHLY and CDR2 as FYNNEI. This CDR3 reads CASRLTDTQYF. The DNA for the CDR3 is TGTGCCAGCAGGTTGACAGATACGCAGTATTTT.

This chain joins TRBV2 and TRBJ2-7; D is possibly TRBD2 (6 bases). CDR3 size: 14 residues. Germline CDR1 and CDR2: SNHLY and FYNNEI. The V end was cut by 3 bases, the J end by 4 bases, with 13 bases between. The CDR3 nucleotides read TGTGCCAGCAGTGATATTACAGCGGGTTACGAGCAGTACTTC. Residues: CASSDITAGYEQYF.

A few counts support this clone. The V and J genes are TRBV9 and TRBJ1-1; 7 bases map to TRBD1. Trimming cost V 4 bases and J 6 bases; bases outside gene matches: 12. Germline assignment: CDR1 SGDLS and CDR2 YYNGEE. CDR3 size: 15 residues. The CDR3 loop reads CASSPSVYGTAEAFF. The CDR3 DNA sequence: TGTGCCAGCAGCCCCAGCGTGTATGGGACAGCTGAAGCTTTCTTT.

This clone has only one observation. The gene calls are TRBV27 and TRBJ1-5; 7 bases align to TRBD1. With 7 bases clipped from V and 0 bases from J, the junction kept 6 bases outside the gene matches. Germline loops: CDR1 MNHEY, CDR2 SMNVEV (reference sequence). The CDR3 sequence is 15 residues long. This CDR3 reads CASTPTGYSNQPQHF. The CDR3 bases are TGTGCCAGCACCCCGACAGGGTATAGCAATCAGCCCCAGCATTTT.

The chain joins TRBV15 to TRBJ1-1; the D is unclear. Trimming cost V 1 base and J 4 bases, with 13 bases left between them. Germline loops: CDR1 LNHNV, CDR2 YYDKDF (reference sequence). CDR3 length: 15 residues. CDR3 sequence: CATSRAVLRSTEAFF. In nucleotides, the CDR3 is TGTGCCACCAGCAGAGCGGTCCTAAGGAGCACTGAAGCTTTCTTT.

Comments on this clone: A read error may account for a junction end that differs from germline. V is TRBV7-9 and J is TRBJ1-1; TRBD1 is a possible D gene (6 bases). Germline V lookup: CDR1 SEHNR, CDR2 FQNEAQ (reference sequence). The CDR3 is 13 residues long. CDR3: CASSLGNNRVGIF. Written as DNA, the CDR3 is TGTGCCAGCAGCTTAGGGAATAACAGGGTGGGCATCTTT.

This chain connects TRBV23-1 to TRBJ2-5; no definite D call. TRBV23-1 has ORF status, its function being uncertain. CDR3 length equals 12 residues. Between the trimmed V and J ends, which lost 0 bases and 12 bases, there was a span of 11 bases. The DNA for the CDR3 is TGCGCCAGCAGTCAATCCGTGAGAATTAAGTACTTC. Encoded protein: CASSQSVRIKYF.

Only one count was recorded for this clone. This rearrangement joins TRBV9 to TRBJ2-1; 7 bases match TRBD2. The CDR3 sequence is 15 residues long. Germline assignment: CDR1 SGDLS and CDR2 YYNGEE. The V segment lost 3 bases and the J segment 4 bases; nucleotides outside the gene matches: 7. The chain's CDR3 is CASSGSGTLYNEQFF. As DNA, the CDR3 is TGTGCCAGCAGCGGGAGCGGGACTCTGTACAATGAGCAGTTCTTC.

V usage is TRBV5-1 and J usage is TRBJ2-5, with no clear D. The CDR3 sequence is 15 residues long. CDR1 and CDR2 from the germline V gene are SGHRS and YFSETQ. Trimming stripped 1 base from V and 1 base from J, with 11 bases between. CDR3 in DNA: TGCGCCAGCAGCTTGCAAGGACGGCCCCAAGAGACCCAGTACTTC. Translated: CASSLQGRPQETQYF.

The rearrangement joins TRBV7-2 to TRBJ2-1; D remains unclear. Germline CDR1 reads SGHTA; CDR2 reads FQGNSA. V was cut by 0 bases and J by 6 bases, with 18 bases left in between. The CDR3 runs to 17 residues. The CDR3 nucleotides read TGTGCCAGCAGCTTAGCTCGATTGGCCGATCGTGGCAATGAGCAGTTCTTC. This gives the protein CASSLARLADRGNEQFF.

This clone is a singleton in its sample. The chain employs TRBV5-1 and TRBJ2-7, with a possible D match to TRBD1 (6 bases). Germline CDR1 is SGHRS and CDR2 is YFSETQ. This CDR3 has 17 amino acids. V shed 4 bases and J shed 4 bases, with 24 bases lying between them. The CDR3 is CASSEGGHLTLGYEQYF. CDR3 bases: TGCGCCAGCAGCGAAGGGGGACACTTAACTCTAGGATACGAGCAGTACTTC.